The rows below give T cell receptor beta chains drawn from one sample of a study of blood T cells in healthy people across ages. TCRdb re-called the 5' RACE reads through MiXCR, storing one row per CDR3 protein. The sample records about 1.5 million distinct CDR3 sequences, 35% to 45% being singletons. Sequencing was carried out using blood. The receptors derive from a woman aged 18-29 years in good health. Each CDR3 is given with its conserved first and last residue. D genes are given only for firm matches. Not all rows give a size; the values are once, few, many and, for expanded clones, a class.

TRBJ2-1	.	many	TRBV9	CASSVAGKSYNEQFF	TGTGCCAGCAGCGTAGCGGGGAAGTCCTACAATGAGCAGTTCTTC
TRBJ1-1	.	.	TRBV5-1	CASSLNGGNTEAFF	TGCGCCAGCAGCTTAAATGGCGGTAACACTGAAGCTTTCTTT
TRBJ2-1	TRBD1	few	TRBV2	CASQSGTGPVVEQFF	TGTGCCAGCCAGTCTGGGACAGGGCCTGTAGTTGAGCAGTTCTTC
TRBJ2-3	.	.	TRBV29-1	CSVGVWVDTQYF	TGCAGCGTTGGGGTTTGGGTAGATACGCAGTATTTT
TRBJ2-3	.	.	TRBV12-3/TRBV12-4	CASSFLAGVRTDTQYF	TGTGCCAGCAGTTTCCTGGCAGGGGTGAGAACAGATACGCAGTATTTT
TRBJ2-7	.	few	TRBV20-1	CSATDRRGSYEQYF	TGCAGTGCCACCGACAGGCGGGGGTCCTACGAGCAGTACTTC
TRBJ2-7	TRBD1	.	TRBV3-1	CASSQDASTGREQYF	TGTGCCAGCAGCCAAGATGCCTCGACAGGGCGGGAGCAGTACTTC
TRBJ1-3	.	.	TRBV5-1	CASSSGQTGSGNTIYF	TGCGCCAGCAGCAGTGGACAGACCGGCTCTGGAAACACCATATATTTT
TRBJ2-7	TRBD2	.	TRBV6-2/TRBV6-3	CASSYKLGGYYEQYF	TGTGCCAGCAGTTACAAGCTGGGAGGGTACTACGAGCAGTACTTC
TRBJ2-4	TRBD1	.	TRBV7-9	CASSGHRGEEYF	TGTGCCAGCAGCGGTCACAGGGGAGAGGAGTACTTC
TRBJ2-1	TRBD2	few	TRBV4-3	CASSPAGLAGTYNEQFF	TGCGCCAGCAGCCCGGCCGGGCTAGCGGGGACCTACAATGAGCAGTTCTTC
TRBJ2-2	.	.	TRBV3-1	CASSPPTGATGELFF	TGTGCCAGCAGCCCCCCGACAGGCGCGACCGGGGAGCTGTTTTTT
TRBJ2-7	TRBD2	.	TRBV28	CACGRGSSNEQYF	TGTGCCTGCGGGAGGGGGTCGTCTAACGAGCAGTACTTC
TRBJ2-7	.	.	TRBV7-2	CASSPYIGEQYF	TGTGCCAGCAGCCCGTATATCGGCGAGCAGTACTTC
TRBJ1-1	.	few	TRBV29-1	CSVYKNTEAFF	TGCAGCGTTTACAAGAACACTGAAGCTTTCTTT
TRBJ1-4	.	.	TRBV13	CASSSGSHEKLFF	TGTGCCAGCAGCTCCGGGTCTCACGAAAAACTGTTTTTT
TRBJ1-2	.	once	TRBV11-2	CASSREQGFGDGYTF	TGTGCCAGCAGCAGAGAACAGGGATTCGGTGATGGCTACACCTTC
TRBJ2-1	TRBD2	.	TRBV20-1	CSAVAGGWDEQFF	TGCAGTGCTGTAGCGGGCGGTTGGGATGAGCAGTTCTTC
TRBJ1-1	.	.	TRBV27	CASSLIQGWNTEAFF	TGTGCCAGCAGTTTAATCCAGGGTTGGAACACTGAAGCTTTCTTT
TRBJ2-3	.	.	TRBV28	CASSLGGSRNTQYF	TGTGCCAGCAGTTTGGGTGGCAGCCGCAATACGCAGTATTTT
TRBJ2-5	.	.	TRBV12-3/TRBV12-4	CASSFWDRGSNEQYF	TGTGCCAGCAGTTTTTGGGATCGGGGCTCCAATGAGCAGTACTTC
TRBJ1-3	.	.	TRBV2	CASICLLGCSGNTIYF	TGTGCCAGCATATGCCTCTTGGGGTGCTCTGGAAACACCATATATTTT
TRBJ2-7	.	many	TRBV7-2	CASSLGWSYEQYF	TGTGCCAGCAGCTTGGGCTGGAGTTACGAGCAGTACTTC
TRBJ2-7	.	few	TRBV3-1	CASRPISVRGLLGEQYF	TGTGCCAGCAGGCCAATAAGCGTCCGGGGGCTCCTTGGCGAGCAGTACTTC
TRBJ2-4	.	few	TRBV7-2	CASSPYVMRVAKNIQYF	TGTGCCAGCAGCCCCTACGTAATGAGGGTAGCCAAAAACATTCAGTACTTC
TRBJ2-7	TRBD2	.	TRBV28	CASSHIPGLAGGHYEQYF	TGTGCCAGCAGCCATATACCGGGACTAGCGGGGGGGCATTACGAGCAGTACTTC
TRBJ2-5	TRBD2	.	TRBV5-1	CASTLAGAPNEQYF	TGCGCCAGCACCTTAGCGGGAGCCCCCAATGAGCAGTACTTC
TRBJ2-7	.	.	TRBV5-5	CASSTGVGATTYEQYF	TGTGCCAGCAGCACGGGGGTGGGCGCAACCACCTACGAGCAGTACTTC
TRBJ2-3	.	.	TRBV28	CASSSTGSTQYF	TGTGCCAGCAGTTCTACAGGGTCCACGCAGTATTTT
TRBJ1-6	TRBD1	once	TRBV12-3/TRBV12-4	CASGEVGQGNSPLHF	TGTGCCAGCGGAGAGGTCGGACAGGGCAATTCACCCCTCCACTTT
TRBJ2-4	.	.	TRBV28	CASSPRGEAKNIQYF	TGTGCCAGCAGCCCCAGAGGGGAAGCCAAAAACATTCAGTACTTC
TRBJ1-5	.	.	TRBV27	CASATGNQPQHF	TGTGCCAGCGCCACAGGGAATCAGCCCCAGCATTTT
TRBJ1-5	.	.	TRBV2	CASSRTVTSQPQHF	TGTGCCAGCAGCCGGACAGTCACCTCACAGCCCCAGCATTTT
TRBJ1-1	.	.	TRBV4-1	CASSQDSGREAFF	TGCGCCAGCAGCCAAGATAGCGGGCGCGAAGCTTTCTTT
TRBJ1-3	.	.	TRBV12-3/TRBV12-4	CASSFLVIRNTIYF	TGTGCCAGCAGTTTTTTGGTCATCAGAAACACCATATATTTT